This paragraph covers one T cell receptor beta chain sequence. Its matching antigen is unknown. This sample was taken from a study of cytomegalovirus exposure and HLA in healthy donors. General study points: Overall, around 150 TCR beta chains were annotated as cytomegalovirus-associated.

Each donor was healthy, and each was a bone marrow donor. With 60 Vbeta and 13 Jbeta primers, the PCR was carried out. Profiling relied on immunoSEQ multiplex PCR, and the TCRdb table lists in-frame clones only, not all of them. The sample holds about 150,000 clones, over 70% seen once. This CDR3 is 16 amino acids long. V lost 1 base, J lost 3 bases, and 16 bases lay in between. CDR1 is MGHRA, CDR2 YSYEKL, per germline. The sequenced sample was PBMCs. The chain has TRBV4-1 and TRBJ2-7, with D perhaps matching TRBD2 (6 bases). This clonotype was sampled from a man aged 25 to 45 in good health and CMV-seropositive. CDR3 residues: CASSQGEAGEIYEQYF. The CDR3 DNA reads TGCGCCAGCAGCCAAGGGGAGGCAGGAGAGATCTACGAGCAGTACTTC.